This TCR beta chain appears in the sequencing data of a study of blood T cell repertoires in COVID-19. Turning to the study itself: PBMCs, B-cell-depleted T cells, or T cells provided the cDNA or gDNA that made up the material.

As processed by the authors: Nucleated cell number was recorded as an estimate derived from reference gene primer amplification. Libraries were prepared by immunoSEQ multiplex PCR; TCRdb keeps only in-frame clonotypes and omits some of them. V and J calls and clone size are those listed in that table; D and trimming were worked out from the DNA. The sample lists 200,000 to 250,000 clones, around 89% occurring once. The V and J ends lost 8 bases and 0 bases, in that order; junction bases with no gene match: 9. The germline CDR1 and CDR2 sequences are SGHDN and FVKESK. CDR3 length: 15 residues. Material: peripheral blood. The sequence came from a man in his 70s with acute or convalescent COVID-19. The genes are TRBV14 and TRBJ2-7, with 8 bases aligning to TRBD2. The CDR3 DNA reads as TGTGCCAGCCGGCGGGGGGCCGACTACTCCTACGAGCAGTACTTC. It is translated as CASRRGADYSYEQYF.